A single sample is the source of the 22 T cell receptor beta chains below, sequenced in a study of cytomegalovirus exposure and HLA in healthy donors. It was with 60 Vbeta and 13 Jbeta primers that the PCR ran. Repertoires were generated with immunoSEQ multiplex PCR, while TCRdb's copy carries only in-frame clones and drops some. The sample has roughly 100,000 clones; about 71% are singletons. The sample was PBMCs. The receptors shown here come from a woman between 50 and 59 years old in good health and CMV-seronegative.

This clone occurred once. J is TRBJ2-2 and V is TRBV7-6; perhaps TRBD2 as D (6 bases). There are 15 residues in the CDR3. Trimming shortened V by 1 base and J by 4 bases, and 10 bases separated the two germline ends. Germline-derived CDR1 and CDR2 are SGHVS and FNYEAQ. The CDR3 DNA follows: TGTGCCAGCAGCTTAGGCGGGGAAGGCACCGGGGAGCTGTTTTTT. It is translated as CASSLGGEGTGELFF.

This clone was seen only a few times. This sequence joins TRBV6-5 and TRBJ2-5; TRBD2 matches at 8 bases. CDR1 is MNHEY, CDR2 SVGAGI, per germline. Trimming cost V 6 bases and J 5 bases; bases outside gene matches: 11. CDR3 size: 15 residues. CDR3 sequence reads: CASSDAGGAFETQYF. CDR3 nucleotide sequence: TGTGCCAGCAGCGACGCCGGGGGGGCATTCGAGACCCAGTACTTC.

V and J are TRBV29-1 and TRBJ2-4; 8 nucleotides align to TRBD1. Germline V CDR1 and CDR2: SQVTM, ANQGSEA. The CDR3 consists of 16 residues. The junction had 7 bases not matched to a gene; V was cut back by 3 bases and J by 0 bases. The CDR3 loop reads CSVDGTGQLAKNIQYF. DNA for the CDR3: TGCAGCGTTGACGGGACAGGCCAACTAGCCAAAAACATTCAGTACTTC. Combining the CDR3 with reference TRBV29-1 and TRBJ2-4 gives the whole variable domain SAVISQKPSRDICQRGTSLTIQCQVDSQVTMMFWYRQQPGQSLTLIATANQGSEATYESGFVIDKFPISRPNLTFSTLTVSNMSPEDSSIYLCSVDGTGQLAKNIQYFGAGTRLSVL.

The CDR3 region is CASSPPDRDNEQYF. The CDR3 coding sequence is TGTGCCAGCAGCCCACCGGACAGGGACAACGAGCAGTACTTC. The chain combines TRBV11-2 with TRBJ2-7, with 8 positions matching TRBD1. J gave up 5 bases and V 5 bases, and 8 bases lay outside the gene matches. The CDR3 is 14 residues long. Germline V lookup: CDR1 SGHAT, CDR2 FQNNGV.

The CDR3 region is CASSFYKRDNTDTQYF. CDR3 nucleotides: TGTGCCAGCAGTTTCTACAAACGAGACAACACAGATACGCAGTATTTT. The genes are TRBV27 and TRBJ2-3; D gene unclear. This CDR3 region has 16 residues. CDR1 and CDR2 from the germline V gene are MNHEY and SMNVEV (reference sequence). Trimming took 3 bases from V and 2 from J, leaving 15 bases between them.

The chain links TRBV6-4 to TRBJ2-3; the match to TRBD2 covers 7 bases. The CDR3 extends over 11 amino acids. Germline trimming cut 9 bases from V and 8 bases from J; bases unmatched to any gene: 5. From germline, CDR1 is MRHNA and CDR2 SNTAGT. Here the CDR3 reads CASSSGTTQYF. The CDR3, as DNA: TGTGCCAGTTCTAGCGGAACTACGCAGTATTTT.

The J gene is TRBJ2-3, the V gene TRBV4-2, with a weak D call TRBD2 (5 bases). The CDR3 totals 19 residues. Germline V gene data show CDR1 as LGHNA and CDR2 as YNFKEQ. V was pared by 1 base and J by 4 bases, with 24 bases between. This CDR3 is CASSQVKLRSGSRSDTQYF. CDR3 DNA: TGTGCCAGCAGCCAAGTAAAGTTGCGTTCTGGGAGTAGGTCAGATACGCAGTATTTT.

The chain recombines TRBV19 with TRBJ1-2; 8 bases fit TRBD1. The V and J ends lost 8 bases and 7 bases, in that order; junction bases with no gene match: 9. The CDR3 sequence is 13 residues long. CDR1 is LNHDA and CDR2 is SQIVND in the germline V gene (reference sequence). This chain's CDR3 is CASGDRLARGYTF. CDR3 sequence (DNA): TGTGCCAGTGGGGACAGGCTCGCCCGTGGCTACACCTTC.

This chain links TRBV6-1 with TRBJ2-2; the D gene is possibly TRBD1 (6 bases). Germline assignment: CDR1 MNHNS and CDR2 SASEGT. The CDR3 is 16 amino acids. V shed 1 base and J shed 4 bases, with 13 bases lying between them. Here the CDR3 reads CASSEVGRGSTGELFF. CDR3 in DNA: TGTGCCAGCAGTGAAGTGGGCAGGGGAAGCACCGGGGAGCTGTTTTTT.

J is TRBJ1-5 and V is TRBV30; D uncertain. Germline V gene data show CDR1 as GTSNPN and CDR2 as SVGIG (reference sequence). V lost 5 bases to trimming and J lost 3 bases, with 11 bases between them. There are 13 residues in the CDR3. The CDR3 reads CAWAVRDNQPQHF. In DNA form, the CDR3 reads TGTGCCTGGGCTGTACGGGACAATCAGCCCCAGCATTTT.

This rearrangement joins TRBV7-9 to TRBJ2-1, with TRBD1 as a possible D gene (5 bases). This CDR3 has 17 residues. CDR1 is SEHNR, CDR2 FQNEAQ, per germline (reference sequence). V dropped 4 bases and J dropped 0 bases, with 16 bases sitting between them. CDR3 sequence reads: CASSSLRMGPSYNEQFF. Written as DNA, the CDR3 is TGTGCCAGCAGCTCACTTAGGATGGGGCCCTCCTACAATGAGCAGTTCTTC.

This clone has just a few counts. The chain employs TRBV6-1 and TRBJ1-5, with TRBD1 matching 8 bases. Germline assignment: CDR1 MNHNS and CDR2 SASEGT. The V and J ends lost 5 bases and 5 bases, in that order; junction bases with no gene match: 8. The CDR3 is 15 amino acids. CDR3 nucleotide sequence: TGTGCCAGCAGTAGGGGACAGGTCGACGATCAGCCCCAGCATTTT. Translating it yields CASSRGQVDDQPQHF.

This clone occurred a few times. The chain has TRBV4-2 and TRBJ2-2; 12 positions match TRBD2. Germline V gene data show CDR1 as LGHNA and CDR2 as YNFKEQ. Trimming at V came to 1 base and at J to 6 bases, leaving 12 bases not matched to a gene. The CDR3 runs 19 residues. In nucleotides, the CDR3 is TGTGCCAGCAGCCAAGCGCAGTATAAGGGACTAGCGGGTTCCGGGGAGCTGTTTTTT. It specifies CASSQAQYKGLAGSGELFF.

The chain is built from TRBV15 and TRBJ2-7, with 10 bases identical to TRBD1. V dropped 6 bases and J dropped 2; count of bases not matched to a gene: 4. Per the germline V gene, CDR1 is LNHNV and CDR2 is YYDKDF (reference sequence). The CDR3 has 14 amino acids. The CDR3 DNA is TGTGCCACCAGTCCGGGACAGGGGCCCTACGAGCAGTACTTC. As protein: CATSPGQGPYEQYF.

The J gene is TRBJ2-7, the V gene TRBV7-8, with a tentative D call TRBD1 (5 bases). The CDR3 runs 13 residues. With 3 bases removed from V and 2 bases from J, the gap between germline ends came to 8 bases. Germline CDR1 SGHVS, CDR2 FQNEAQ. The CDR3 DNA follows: TGTGCCAGCAGCTTGGAGACAGCCTACGAGCAGTACTTC. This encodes CASSLETAYEQYF.

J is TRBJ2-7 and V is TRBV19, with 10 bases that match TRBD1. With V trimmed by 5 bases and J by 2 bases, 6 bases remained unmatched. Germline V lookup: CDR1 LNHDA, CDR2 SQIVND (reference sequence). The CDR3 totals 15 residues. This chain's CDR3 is CASSDSGTGAYEQYF. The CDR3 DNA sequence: TGTGCCAGTAGTGACTCCGGGACAGGGGCCTACGAGCAGTACTTC.

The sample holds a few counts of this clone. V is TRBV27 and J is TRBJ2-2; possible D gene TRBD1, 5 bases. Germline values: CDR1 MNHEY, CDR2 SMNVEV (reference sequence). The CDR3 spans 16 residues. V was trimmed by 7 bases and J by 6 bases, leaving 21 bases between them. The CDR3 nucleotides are TGTGCCAGCACCTACGTCGGACAACCGACCTCCGGGGAGCTGTTTTTT. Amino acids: CASTYVGQPTSGELFF.

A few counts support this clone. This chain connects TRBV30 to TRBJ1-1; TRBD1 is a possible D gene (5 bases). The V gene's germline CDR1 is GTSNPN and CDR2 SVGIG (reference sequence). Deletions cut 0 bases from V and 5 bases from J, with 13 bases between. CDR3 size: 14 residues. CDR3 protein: CAWSVNVRGTEAFF. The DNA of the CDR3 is TGTGCCTGGAGTGTCAACGTCCGGGGGACTGAAGCTTTCTTT.

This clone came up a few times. In DNA form, the CDR3 reads TGTGCCAGCAGCAACACAGACACTGAAGCTTTCTTT. It codes for CASSNTDTEAFF. J is TRBJ1-1 and V is TRBV21-1; TRBD1 is the table's D call, not checked against the DNA. TRBV21-1 is a documented pseudogene. CDR3 length equals 12 residues.

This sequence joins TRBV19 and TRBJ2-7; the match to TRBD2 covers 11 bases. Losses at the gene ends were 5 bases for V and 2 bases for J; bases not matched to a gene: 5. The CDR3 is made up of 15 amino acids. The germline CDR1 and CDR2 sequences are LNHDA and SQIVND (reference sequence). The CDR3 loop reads CASSPTSGTPYEQYF. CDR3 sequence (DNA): TGTGCCAGTAGTCCGACTAGCGGGACTCCCTACGAGCAGTACTTC.

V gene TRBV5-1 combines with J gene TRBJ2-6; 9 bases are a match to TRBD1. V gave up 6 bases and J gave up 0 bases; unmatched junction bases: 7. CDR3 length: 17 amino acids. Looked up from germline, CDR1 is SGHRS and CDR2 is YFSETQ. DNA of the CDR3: TGCGCCAGCACCCAACAGGGGGCTAGCTCTGGGGCCAACGTCCTGACTTTC. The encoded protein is CASTQQGASSGANVLTF.

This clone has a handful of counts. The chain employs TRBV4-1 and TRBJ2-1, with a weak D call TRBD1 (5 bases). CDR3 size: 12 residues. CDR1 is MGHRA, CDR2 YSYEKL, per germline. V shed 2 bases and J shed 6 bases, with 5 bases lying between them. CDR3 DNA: TGCGCCAGCAGCCAAAGGGGCAATGAGCAGTTCTTC. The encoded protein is CASSQRGNEQFF.